These T cell receptor beta chains were read from a single sample in a study of shared clonotypes between healthy human individuals. TCRdb's table, derived via immunoSEQ multiplex PCR, lists solely in-frame clones and lacks some. In the table there are about 2.3 million clones, more than 80% of which are singletons. The sample taken for sequencing was naive CD4+ T cells from PBMCs. The receptors derive from a man aged 18 to 29 in good health. Some clones in this sample may be carry-over from other donors' samples. The CDR3 runs from the conserved cysteine through the conserved F or W. A D gene is named only where the DNA matches it firmly. For some rows the clone size is stated as once, few or many, or as a class when expanded; others skip it.

>-|-|TRBJ1-4|TRBV28
CASSYVDSNEKLFF
TGTGCCAGCAGCTACGTTGACAGTAATGAAAAACTGTTTTTT
>-|TRBD2|TRBJ2-4|TRBV15
CATSRDGGSGKNIQYF
TGTGCCACCAGCAGAGATGGCGGGAGTGGCAAAAACATTCAGTACTTC
>-|TRBD1|TRBJ2-7|TRBV11-3
CASSLAGQGAYEQYF
TGTGCCAGCAGCTTAGCCGGACAGGGGGCCTACGAGCAGTACTTC
>-|-|TRBJ1-1|TRBV28
CASTNLPGQNTEAFF
TGTGCCAGCACCAACTTACCGGGACAAAACACTGAAGCTTTCTTT
>-|-|TRBJ1-1|TRBV21-1
CAPSDRPSGDTEAFF
TGTGCCCCCTCGGACAGGCCTTCAGGGGACACTGAAGCTTTCTTT
>-|-|TRBJ2-2|TRBV14
CASSQVYPGELFF
TGTGCCAGCAGCCAAGTCTACCCCGGGGAGCTGTTTTTT
>-|-|TRBJ2-2|TRBV6-5
CASSPAGASTGELFF
TGTGCCAGCAGTCCGGCAGGGGCTAGCACCGGGGAGCTGTTTTTT
>-|TRBD1|TRBJ2-4|TRBV28
CAIMLRDRNIQYF
TGTGCCATTATGCTCCGGGACAGAAACATTCAGTACTTC
>-|-|TRBJ1-5|TRBV5-4
CASSSGVSNQPQHF
TGTGCCAGCAGCTCGGGAGTTAGCAATCAGCCCCAGCATTTT
>-|-|TRBJ2-5|TRBV5-1
CASSLTGGQETQYF
TGCGCCAGCAGCCTCACTGGGGGCCAAGAGACCCAGTACTTC
>-|TRBD2|TRBJ2-3|TRBV4-1
CASSRYTGTSGGTDTQYF
TGCGCCAGCAGCCGATATACCGGGACTAGCGGGGGCACAGATACGCAGTATTTT
>-|TRBD2|TRBJ2-5|TRBV10-3
CAAAGVQETQYF
TGTGCCGCAGCGGGGGTACAAGAGACCCAGTACTTC
>few|-|TRBJ1-5|TRBV5-1
CASSANVNQPQHF
TGCGCCAGCAGCGCCAATGTCAATCAGCCCCAGCATTTT
>once|-|TRBJ2-5|TRBV18
CASSSGRTQETQYF
TGTGCCAGCTCCTCAGGGCGGACCCAAGAGACCCAGTACTTC
>few|-|TRBJ1-1|TRBV29-1
CSVRRLMNTEAFF
TGCAGCGTACGGAGGTTGATGAACACTGAAGCTTTCTTT
>-|-|TRBJ1-3|TRBV5-6
CASSPSAGNTIYF
TGTGCCAGCAGCCCCTCGGCTGGAAACACCATATATTTT
>once|-|TRBJ2-6|TRBV10-1
CASSFHVQSRANVLTF
TGCGCCAGCAGTTTCCACGTACAAAGTCGGGCCAACGTCCTGACTTTC
>-|-|TRBJ2-1|TRBV18
CASSPQKGNTGEQFF
TGTGCCAGCTCACCACAGAAGGGGAACACAGGAGAGCAGTTCTTC